The source of this TCR beta chain is a study of T cells in Graves' hyperthyroidism and ophthalmopathy. Study-level results: A model of 13 V-J pairs discriminated ophthalmopathy from stable hyperthyroidism.

On this clonotype: Its antigen is currently unknown. An end of the junction does not agree with germline; a read error may underlie this.

Under 3 months was the duration of disease in ophthalmopathy patients, who also had a Clinical Activity Score of at least 3 and a NOSPECS grade of at least 4. The study excluded patients with uncontrolled infection, other autoimmune disease, pregnancy or lactation. Clinical symptoms, serum thyroxine, TRAb, thyroid ultrasound and orbital computed tomography established diagnosis. Amplified TCR beta CDR3 regions came from RNA transcripts. Initially, a first-round RT-PCR of the TCR CDR3 employed the HTBI primer set. From the multiplex PCR reads, TCRdb called clonotypes with MiXCR, one entry per CDR3 protein. The table records around 35,000 distinct CDR3 sequences, 52% of them present only once. The receptor's source is a woman in her forties with Graves' ophthalmopathy. The sample taken for sequencing was blood.

CDR3 loop: CVSSSTGQEVSEQFF. CDR3 DNA sequence: TGCGTCAGCAGTTCGACCGGACAGGAGGTCAGTGAGCAGTTCTTC. The genes are TRBV5-1 and TRBJ2-1; 7 nucleotides line up with TRBD1. Germline V gene data show CDR1 as SGHRS and CDR2 as YFSETQ. This CDR3 contains 15 residues.